One sample yielded the 11 T cell receptor beta chains listed below, sequenced in a study of post-analysis software for immune sequencing data (dated by TCRdb to between 2014 and 2016). Results the study describes overall, beyond this receptor: Patients showed significantly higher frequencies than controls for a handful of TRBV segments, among them TRBV5-6, TRBV5-1 and TRBV20-1.

No antigen has been identified for these receptors. The library was generated by PCR. The data were produced on an Illumina HiSeq 2500. To reduce PCR and sequencing biases, unique molecular identifiers were incorporated into the TCR beta cDNA libraries. Using fastp trimming at Q25 and MiXCR clonotype assembly, TCRdb reanalyzed the public sequencing data and kept in-frame beta chains. A single entry per CDR3 protein holds the most common genes and DNA from its merged rows. In this sample the table shows around 200,000 distinct CDR3 sequences, 25% to 30% of which occur a single time. The ten largest clonotypes hold approximately 3% of the sample. Sequenced: blood. The receptors shown here come from a girl aged 2 to 17 with multiple sclerosis.

The chain joins TRBV13 to TRBJ1-1; tentative D call: TRBD1 (5 bases). The CDR3 loop spans 14 amino acids. V lost 6 bases and J 4 bases, leaving 15 bases between the germline ends. Germline V gene lookup returns CDR1 PRHDT and CDR2 FYEKMQ (reference sequence). As DNA, the CDR3 is TGTGCCAGCAGATCTACCGGGGGTGGCACTGAAGCTTTCTTT. Translated, it gives CASRSTGGGTEAFF.

The chain carries TRBV28 and TRBJ2-4; the match to TRBD1 covers 9 bases. The DNA matches TRBJ2-7 better at its end, which makes the J call doubtful. CDR1 is MDHEN and CDR2 is SYDVKM in the germline V gene. This CDR3 contains 15 residues. The CDR3 DNA reads as TGTGCCAGCAGCCCGGGACAGGGAGGTCGCGGCGAGCAGTACTTC. Protein product: CASSPGQGGRGEQYF.

The sample holds many counts of this clonotype. V usage is TRBV6-1 and J usage is TRBJ1-5; no firm D call. The V end lost 8 bases, the J end lost 2 bases, and 10 bases lay between the germline ends. Germline CDR1 is MNHNS and CDR2 is SASEGT. The CDR3 extends over 13 amino acids. The CDR3 DNA sequence: TGTGCCAGCGCCTCGCAGGGCAATCAGCCCCAGCATTTT. Amino acid sequence: CASASQGNQPQHF.

This chain joins TRBV6-5 and TRBJ2-5, with TRBD1 matching over 8 bases. The CDR3 consists of 13 residues. V lost 5 bases and J lost 5; bases outside the gene matches: 4. CDR1 and CDR2 from the germline V gene are MNHEY and SVGAGI. The CDR3 region has the DNA TGTGCCAGCAGTACAGGGGGAGCTGAGACCCAGTACTTC. It codes for CASSTGGAETQYF.

This sequence joins TRBV7-9 and TRBJ2-7, with 13 bases identical to TRBD2. The germline gives CDR1 SEHNR, CDR2 FQNEAQ (reference sequence). Trimming removed 5 bases from V and 3 bases from J; junction bases left unmatched: 1. This CDR3 comprises 14 residues. CDR3 sequence reads: CASSRLAGGYEQYF. In DNA form, the CDR3 reads TGTGCCAGCAGCCGACTAGCGGGAGGCTACGAGCAGTACTTC.

This clonotype was counted at least ten times. The CDR3 DNA follows: TGTGCCAGCAGCTTAGAAGGAGCACCCGAGCAGTACTTC. It is translated as CASSLEGAPEQYF. This chain uses TRBV11-2 with TRBJ2-7; D not certain. Germline lookup yields CDR1 SGHAT and CDR2 FQNNGV. The ends were cut back, 0 bases at V and 6 bases at J, with 9 bases in the middle. CDR3 length: 13 amino acids.

This clonotype was seen more than once but under ten times. The rearrangement joins TRBV6-5 to TRBJ2-1; no reliable D call. CDR1 MNHEY and CDR2 SVGAGI come from the germline V gene. V was cut by 5 bases and J by 2 bases, with 10 bases left in between. This CDR3 is 14 amino acids long. This CDR3 reads CASSQSEPYNEQFF. CDR3 nucleotide sequence: TGTGCCAGCAGTCAGAGCGAGCCCTACAATGAGCAGTTCTTC.

The rearrangement joins TRBV5-5 to TRBJ2-1; a possible D gene is TRBD1 (6 bases). Trimming pared 0 bases from V and 8 bases from J, leaving 21 bases between. The CDR3 has 17 residues. Per germline, CDR1 SGHKS and CDR2 YYEKEE (reference sequence). The CDR3 loop is CASSLVSCGQTIHEQFF. As DNA, the CDR3 is TGTGCCAGCAGCTTGGTGTCTTGTGGACAGACCATCCATGAGCAGTTCTTC. The variable domain in full, completed from reference TRBV5-5 and TRBJ2-1, reads DAGVTQSPTHLIKTRGQQVTLRCSPISGHKSVSWYQQVLGQGPQFIFQYYEKEERGRGNFPDRFSARQFPNYSSELNVNALLLGDSALYLCASSLVSCGQTIHEQFFGPGTRLTVL.

Details on this clonotype: A much larger clone lies a single base off, so this may be a read error. The chain joins TRBV20-1 to TRBJ2-5; D is perhaps TRBD1 or TRBD2 (6 bases each). This CDR3 spans 15 amino acids. Germline CDR1 and CDR2: DFQATT and SNEGSKA (reference sequence). V lost 5 bases to trimming and J lost 9 bases, with 25 bases between them. Here the CDR3 DNA reads TGCAGTGCTCCCCCTTGGGGGGCTCTCCCCGGGGCCCAGTACTTC. This encodes CSAPPWGALPGAQYF.

This clonotype was seen ten or more times. The chain joins TRBV5-1 to TRBJ2-3; TRBD2 matches at 8 bases. V dropped 4 bases and J dropped 2; count of bases not matched to a gene: 3. The length of the CDR3 is 14 residues. Germline V CDR1 and CDR2: SGHRS, YFSETQ. The CDR3 spells CASSRTSFTDTQYF. The CDR3 DNA reads TGCGCCAGCAGCCGGACTAGCTTCACAGATACGCAGTATTTT.

This clonotype was observed many times. This rearrangement joins TRBV7-3 to TRBJ2-7; 7 bases agree with TRBD2. Germline values: CDR1 SGHTA, CDR2 FQGTGA. The CDR3 covers 16 residues. The V gene end was trimmed by 0 bases and the J gene end by 0 bases; junction bases not matched to a gene: 5. As DNA, the CDR3 is TGTGCCAGCAGCTTAACGGGGGGGGTGAGCTCCTACGAGCAGTACTTC. The encoded protein is CASSLTGGVSSYEQYF.